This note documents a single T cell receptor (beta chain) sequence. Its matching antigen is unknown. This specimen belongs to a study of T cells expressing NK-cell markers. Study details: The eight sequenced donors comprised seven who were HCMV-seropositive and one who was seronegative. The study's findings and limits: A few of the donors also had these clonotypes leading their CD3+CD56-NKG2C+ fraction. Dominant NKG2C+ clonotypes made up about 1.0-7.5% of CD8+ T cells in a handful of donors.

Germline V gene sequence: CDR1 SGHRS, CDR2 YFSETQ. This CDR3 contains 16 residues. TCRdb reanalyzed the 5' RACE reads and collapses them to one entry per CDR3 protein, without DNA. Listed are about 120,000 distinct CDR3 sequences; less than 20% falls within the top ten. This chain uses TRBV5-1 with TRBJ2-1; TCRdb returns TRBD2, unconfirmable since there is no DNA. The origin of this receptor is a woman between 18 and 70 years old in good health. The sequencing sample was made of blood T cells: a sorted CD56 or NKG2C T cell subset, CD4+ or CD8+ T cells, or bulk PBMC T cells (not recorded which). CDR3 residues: CASSLVSGLAYNEQFF.